The next 21 T cell receptor beta chains were all read from a single sample in a study of OX40 agonist ivuxolimab in advanced cancers. Profiling relied on immunoSEQ multiplex PCR, and the TCRdb table lists in-frame clones only, not all of them. The sample lists 72,000 or so clones; roughly 80% were seen once. This sample comprised CD4+ or CD8+ T cells sorted from blood, obtained in a trial of the OX40 agonist ivuxolimab. These receptors were taken from an adult with an advanced solid tumor such as melanoma, head and neck, liver or kidney cancer.

This sequence joins TRBV6-6 and TRBJ1-2, with a possible D match to TRBD1 (6 bases). The CDR3 runs 16 residues. V gave up 2 bases and J gave up 0 bases, with 13 bases separating them. Germline CDR1 reads MNHNY; CDR2 reads SVGAGI (reference sequence). As DNA, the CDR3 is TGTGCCAGCAGTTACACTACAGGGAGTACTAACTATGGCTACACCTTC. Translated, it gives CASSYTTGSTNYGYTF.

The chain joins TRBV4-2 to TRBJ2-5, with no clear D. V was clipped by 0 bases and J by 4 bases, with 12 bases between them. CDR1 is LGHNA, CDR2 YNFKEQ, per germline. The CDR3 spans 15 residues. The CDR3 loop reads CASSQDPNHIETQYF. CDR3 DNA: TGTGCCAGCAGCCAAGACCCCAATCACATAGAGACCCAGTACTTC.

CDR3: CASAVTEGIYYGYTF. CDR3 nucleotide sequence: TGTGCCAGTGCGGTGACAGAGGGCATTTACTATGGCTACACCTTC. This chain joins TRBV6-6 and TRBJ1-2; possible D gene TRBD1, 5 bases. Per germline, CDR1 MNHNY and CDR2 SVGAGI (reference sequence). CDR3 length: 15 amino acids. Trimming stripped 9 bases from V and 3 bases from J, with 20 bases between.

The V gene is TRBV7-9, the J gene TRBJ2-1; D could derive from TRBD1 or TRBD2 (6 bases each). Germline V gives CDR1 SEHNR, CDR2 FQNEAQ (reference sequence). V was cut by 1 base and J by 7 bases, with 11 bases left in between. This CDR3 has 14 residues. The CDR3 bases are TGTGCCAGCAGCTTAGTCGGAGGGGGGAATGAGCAGTTCTTC. This codes for CASSLVGGGNEQFF.

The chain couples TRBV29-1 to TRBJ2-1; a weak D match, TRBD2 (7 bases). Germline V gene data show CDR1 as SQVTM and CDR2 as ANQGSEA. The CDR3 length is 13 residues. Trimming removed 5 bases from V and 4 bases from J, with 12 bases in between. The CDR3 spells CSVPGRGYNEQFF. DNA of the CDR3: TGCAGCGTTCCGGGGAGGGGGTACAATGAGCAGTTCTTC.

The chain links TRBV25-1 to TRBJ1-2; 9 nucleotides line up with TRBD1. V was pared by 5 bases and J by 6 bases, with 4 bases of the junction left unmatched. The CDR3 extends over 13 amino acids. CDR1 and CDR2 (germline): MGHDK, SYGVNS. CDR3 nucleotides: TGTGCCAGCAGTAAACAGGGGGCGAATGGCTACACCTTC. Its protein product is CASSKQGANGYTF.

CDR3 region: CAIKGNEQFF. DNA for the CDR3: TGTGCCATCAAAGGGAATGAGCAGTTCTTC. This chain uses TRBV10-3 with TRBJ2-1; no clear D gene. The CDR3 contains 10 residues. Germline loops: CDR1 ENHRY, CDR2 SYGVKD. Trimming pared 7 bases from V and 7 bases from J, leaving 5 bases between.

The chain combines TRBV19 with TRBJ2-2; D may be TRBD1 or TRBD2 (5 bases each). The germline V gene encodes CDR1 LNHDA and CDR2 SQIVND (reference sequence). There are 15 residues in the CDR3. V lost 1 base and J 8 bases, leaving 14 bases between the germline ends. In DNA form, the CDR3 reads TGTGCCAGTAGTATAGCCACCCGAGGGGCTGGGGAGCTGTTTTTT. Its protein is CASSIATRGAGELFF. Full variable domain (missing parts from reference TRBV19 and TRBJ2-2): DGGITQSPKYLFRKEGQNVTLSCEQNLNHDAMYWYRQDPGQGLRLIYYSQIVNDFQKGDIAEGYSVSREKKESFPLTVTSAQKNPTAFYLCASSIATRGAGELFFGEGSRLTVL.

The CDR3 DNA reads as TGCGCCAGCAGCCAAGTTGTAAACAGCGAGAACACTGAAGCTTTCTTT. Protein sequence: CASSQVVNSENTEAFF. This chain connects TRBV4-3 to TRBJ1-1; D is undetermined. The CDR3 runs to 16 residues. Germline V gives CDR1 LGHNA, CDR2 YSLEER. Trimming left V 1 base short and J 1 base short, with 13 bases between.

The rearrangement joins TRBV5-1 to TRBJ2-6; D is perhaps TRBD2 (6 bases). Trimming left V 5 bases short and J 2 bases short, with 11 bases between. This CDR3 is built from 15 residues. Germline CDR1 reads SGHRS; CDR2 reads YFSETQ. The DNA of the CDR3 is TGCGCCAGCAGTTGGGGGGTTACTGGGGCCAACGTCCTGACTTTC. Translating it yields CASSWGVTGANVLTF.

The chain combines TRBV11-2 with TRBJ2-7; 14 bases are a match to TRBD2. The CDR3 is 17 residues long. Germline V gives CDR1 SGHAT, CDR2 FQNNGV. Trimming took 5 bases from V and 5 from J; bases not matched to a gene: 11. The CDR3 loop reads CASSPTLGLAGGDEQYF. In DNA form, the CDR3 reads TGTGCCAGCAGCCCAACCTTAGGACTAGCGGGAGGAGACGAGCAGTACTTC.

This chain uses TRBV5-1 with TRBJ2-3; no reliable D call. Trimming took 0 bases from V and 5 from J, leaving 7 bases between them. Germline values: CDR1 SGHRS, CDR2 YFSETQ. The CDR3 extends over 13 amino acids. The CDR3 region has the DNA TGCGCCAGCAGCTTGGCCGGGCTAGATACGCAGTATTTT. Its protein product is CASSLAGLDTQYF.

The chain combines TRBV6-5 with TRBJ2-7, with D uncertain. The V gene's germline CDR1 is MNHEY and CDR2 SVGAGI. The V end was cut by 0 bases, the J end by 5 bases, with 17 bases between. The CDR3 loop spans 16 amino acids. The CDR3 loop reads CASSYSTRPLPDEQYF. In DNA form, the CDR3 reads TGTGCCAGCAGTTACTCCACCCGCCCCCTACCGGACGAGCAGTACTTC.

CDR3 sequence: CASSIQGSGNSPLHF. Here the CDR3 DNA reads TGTGCCAGTAGCATACAGGGTTCGGGTAATTCACCCCTCCACTTT. V gene TRBV19 combines with J gene TRBJ1-6; tentatively, D is TRBD1 (6 bases). The CDR3 covers 15 residues. CDR1 and CDR2 (germline): LNHDA, SQIVND (reference sequence). V lost 6 bases to trimming and J lost 6 bases, with 15 bases between them.

This clone was found a few times. This rearrangement joins TRBV4-1 to TRBJ1-1, with D perhaps TRBD1 (5 bases). CDR3 length: 16 residues. Trimming cost V 0 bases and J 1 base, with 12 bases left between them. In germline, CDR1 is MGHRA, CDR2 YSYEKL. In nucleotides, the CDR3 is TGCGCCAGCAGCCAAGATACTGCCGGGGGGAACACTGAAGCTTTCTTT. It encodes CASSQDTAGGNTEAFF.

This chain connects TRBV9 to TRBJ2-1, with D unresolved. This CDR3 region has 17 residues. The germline V gene encodes CDR1 SGDLS and CDR2 YYNGEE. With 0 bases removed from V and 4 bases from J, the gap between germline ends came to 17 bases. The CDR3 protein is CASSVGPSVVGYNEQFF. CDR3 nucleotide sequence: TGTGCCAGCAGCGTAGGACCGTCGGTAGTTGGGTACAATGAGCAGTTCTTC.

The chain combines TRBV15 with TRBJ2-7, with D possibly being TRBD1 (6 bases). Germline V CDR1 and CDR2: LNHNV, YYDKDF (reference sequence). V was pared by 0 bases and J by 0 bases, with 12 bases between. CDR3 length: 16 amino acids. The CDR3 DNA sequence: TGTGCCACCAGCAGAGATCTTCAGGGGAGCTCCTACGAGCAGTACTTC. Amino acids: CATSRDLQGSSYEQYF.

This chain connects TRBV5-4 to TRBJ2-5; D is perhaps TRBD1 (5 bases). Germline V CDR1 and CDR2: SGHNT, YYREEE (reference sequence). The CDR3 has 14 amino acids. Trimming left V 4 bases short and J 1 base short, with 11 bases between. CDR3 nucleotides: TGTGCCAGCAGCCCGGACATCCTCCAAGAGACCCAGTACTTC. Translated: CASSPDILQETQYF.

This clone came up once. The genes are TRBV2 and TRBJ2-5; D is unclear. The CDR3 runs to 13 residues. Trimming shortened V by 4 bases and J by 4 bases, and 10 bases separated the two germline ends. Looked up from germline, CDR1 is SNHLY and CDR2 is FYNNEI. The CDR3 sequence is CASSVSSGETQYF. The CDR3 nucleotides are TGTGCCAGCAGTGTTTCCAGTGGAGAGACCCAGTACTTC.

The genes are TRBV2 and TRBJ2-1; 8 positions match TRBD1. Germline assignment: CDR1 SNHLY and CDR2 FYNNEI. The CDR3 covers 18 residues. The V segment lost 6 bases and the J segment 3 bases; nucleotides outside the gene matches: 16. CDR3 sequence: CASSRGGQGAYFYNEQFF. As DNA, the CDR3 is TGTGCCAGCAGCCGAGGTGGGCAGGGGGCTTATTTCTACAATGAGCAGTTCTTC.

The chain has TRBV7-3 and TRBJ1-1; D not resolved. The CDR3 sequence is 13 residues long. In germline, CDR1 is SGHTA, CDR2 FQGTGA. Trimming left V 4 bases short and J 4 bases short, with 10 bases between. The CDR3 region is CASSSRVGTEAFF. The CDR3 DNA follows: TGTGCCAGCAGCTCAAGGGTGGGCACTGAAGCTTTCTTT. Drawing the rest from reference TRBV7-3 and TRBJ1-1, the complete variable domain is GAGVSQTPSNKVTEKGKYVELRCDPISGHTALYWYRQSLGQGPEFLIYFQGTGAADDSGLPNDRFFAVRPEGSVSTLKIQRTERGDSAVYLCASSSRVGTEAFFGQGTRLTVV.